This TCR beta chain was sequenced for a study of T-cell memory formation after mild COVID-19 (dated by TCRdb to the early 2020s). Broadly, across the study: Most TCR sequence clusters were specific to one of the two donors. In two donors, T-cell clones that expanded and contracted after mild COVID-19 were followed by sequencing TCRalpha and TCRbeta repertoires longitudinally. Two young, previously healthy adult volunteers, one female and one male, were included in the cohort.

PBMCs were isolated by Ficoll-Paque density gradient centrifugation. The study at large found these results: Contracting CD4+ clones turned up mainly in the CM and EM memory subsets, whereas EMRA was where CD8+ clones were enriched. Some responding clones were detected in pre-infection memory, which suggested that pre-existing cross-reactive memory T cells had joined the SARS-CoV-2 response. From day 15 to 85, contracting clones showed balanced CD4/CD8 phenotypes, whereas a second wave of clones that expanded from day 15 to 37 leaned towards CD4+. SARS-CoV-2 specificity of the second-wave clones peaking on day 37 was not confirmed. Only a couple of mild cases were covered by the study, and larger cohorts that include severe cases with pre-infection samples were considered necessary.

The sequencing machine was an Illumina NovaSeq 6000. Using 5'RACE with constant-segment primers, TCRalpha and TCRbeta cDNA libraries were constructed, with sample barcodes and unique molecular identifiers added in the process. Trizol reagent was used to extract RNA from every sample. Libraries were amplified in two PCR steps, with a second sample barcode and Illumina TruSeq adapters added in the second step. The libraries were sequenced on an Illumina NovaSeq using 2 x 150 bp paired-end reads. The authors' pipeline ran thus. Reads were demultiplexed and collapsed into UMI-guided consensus sequences with migec v1.2.7. Using mixcr v2.1.11, UMI consensuses were aligned to TRA and TRB V and J templates and then assembled into clonotypes. A clonotype was counted as expanded or contracted only when both edgeR and NoisET called the clonotype significant, with the noise models trained on biological replicates. edgeR calls used a false discovery rate-adjusted p below 0.01 and a log2 fold-change threshold of 1. PCA with hierarchical clustering of max-normalized trajectories of the 1000 most abundant clonotypes was used as exploratory dynamics analysis. Each responding clone was given a CD4 or CD8 phenotype based on the CD4+ and CD8+ repertoires, which had been sequenced separately. TCRdb reprocessed the public reads (quality trimming at Q25 with fastp, clone calling with MiXCR) and kept in-frame beta chains. Each record represents a unique CDR3 protein, reported with the most common genes and DNA among its rows. The V and J calls were not made by the authors but by TCRdb's processing. The sample data list approximately 300,000 distinct CDR3 sequences, and over 7% of these were observed just once. The ten largest clones take up 20% to 25% of the sample.

As for this clonotype: Its cognate antigen has yet to be identified. Base quality data are lacking; no much larger clone is found one base away.

V is reduced by 7 bases and J by 3 bases, leaving a spacing of 12 bases between them. The cysteine opens and the phenylalanine closes a CDR3 of 14 amino acids. Only the CDR3 portion is preserved as DNA: 42 bases, with reading frame beginning at the first base. The rearrangement joined TRBV12-3 or TRBV12-4 to TRBJ2-2, with the D gene not confidently named. Sequenced material: PBMCs or a T cell subset sorted from them (not recorded which). The sequence was obtained from a man between 18 and 35 years old who had mild COVID-19 (a few samples of this study predate the infection). The sample titles of this study are shuffled in the database, so cell type and time point are left out; the donor was told from shared clones. In nucleotide form, the sequence is TGTGCCAGCAATTTCATCGTTGACACCGGGGAGCTGTTTTTT. Its protein product is CASNFIVDTGELFF.